A selection of T cell receptor beta chains follows, all from one sample in a study of CD8 T cells in ankylosing spondylitis. MiXCR, applied by TCRdb to the 5' RACE reads, yields one record per CDR3 protein. The sample has under 300,000 distinct CDR3 sequences; about 20% are singletons. Sequenced material: blood, either unsorted or a sorted T cell fraction (not recorded which). The receptors come from a male donor with ankylosing spondylitis or in good health (not recorded which). Both conserved end residues are part of each CDR3. Fields, in order: D gene, V gene, clone size, J gene, CDR3 DNA, CDR3 protein. The D gene is left open where the match is weak. The size of a clone is reported for some rows only, either as once, few or many, or as a class for expanded clones.

TRBD2,TRBV12-3/TRBV12-4,few,TRBJ2-5,TGTGCCAGCAGTACAGCGGGACTGGACCAAGAGACCCAGTACTTC,CASSTAGLDQETQYF
.,TRBV7-6,few,TRBJ1-1,TGTGCCAGCAGTTATGCGCGGGGAGTGAACACTGAAGCTTTCTTT,CASSYARGVNTEAFF
.,TRBV10-3,.,TRBJ1-2,TGTGCCATCACAGACAAGAACTATGGCTACACCTTC,CAITDKNYGYTF
TRBD1,TRBV2,.,TRBJ2-1,TGTGCCAGCCGCAGGGGGACAGGGGCTAGCAATGAGCAGTTCTTC,CASRRGTGASNEQFF
TRBD2,TRBV9,few,TRBJ2-1,TGTGCCAGCAGCGTAGACGGGAGGATCTACAATGAGCAGTTCTTC,CASSVDGRIYNEQFF
TRBD1,TRBV7-8,.,TRBJ2-5,TGTGCCAACGTAGACAGGGTCGAAGAGACCCAGTACTTC,CANVDRVEETQYF
.,TRBV5-6,few,TRBJ2-2,TGTGCCAGCAGCTTGGGGACGGGCACCGGGGAGCTGTTTTTT,CASSLGTGTGELFF
.,TRBV20-1,many,TRBJ1-5,TGCAGTGCTAGAGATTACAGGGTCTATAGCAATCAGCCCCAGCATTTT,CSARDYRVYSNQPQHF
.,TRBV20-1,.,TRBJ1-5,TGCAGTGCTAGAGAAAAGGGGGTCGGAAGCAATCAGCCCCAGCATTTT,CSAREKGVGSNQPQHF
TRBD2,TRBV25-1,few,TRBJ2-5,TGTGCCAGCAGACTAGCGGGAGACGAGACCCAGTACTTC,CASRLAGDETQYF
.,TRBV15,.,TRBJ2-7,TGTGCCACCAGCAGAGACCGGGAAAGGGGGTACGAGCAGTACTTC,CATSRDRERGYEQYF
.,TRBV20-1,.,TRBJ1-5,TGCAGTGCTAGAGGGGACAGCAATCAGCCCCAGCATTTT,CSARGDSNQPQHF
.,TRBV16,.,TRBJ2-1,TGTGCCAGCAGCCAATGGGGTCAATACAATGAGCAGTTCTTC,CASSQWGQYNEQFF
.,TRBV20-1,.,TRBJ2-7,TGCAGTGCTAGAGATGGAGGGGGCTCTTTCTACGAGCAGTACTTC,CSARDGGGSFYEQYF
.,TRBV4-3,.,TRBJ2-3,TGCGCCAGCAGCCTTCACGGGGGGCCGAGCACAGATACGCAGTATTTT,CASSLHGGPSTDTQYF
TRBD1,TRBV6-2/TRBV6-3,few,TRBJ2-5,TGTGCCAGCAGCGCCCCCGGACAGGACCTCTCGGAGACCCAGTACTTC,CASSAPGQDLSETQYF
.,TRBV3-1,.,TRBJ1-2,TGTGCCAGCAGCCAAGGAGTCGAAGTCTATGGCTACACCTTC,CASSQGVEVYGYTF
TRBD2,TRBV20-1,few,TRBJ2-1,TGCAGTGCCTCCACTAGCGGGGCCTACAATGAGCAGTTCTTC,CSASTSGAYNEQFF
.,TRBV20-1,.,TRBJ2-3,TGCAGTGCTAGAGACGAGGAGCCCCCCGTGTGCGCGGATACGCAGTATTTT,CSARDEEPPVCADTQYF
.,TRBV7-9,.,TRBJ2-7,TGTGCCAGCAGCCAACAGGCAACCTACGAGCAGTACTTC,CASSQQATYEQYF
TRBD2,TRBV4-2,few,TRBJ2-5,TGTGCCAGCAGCCAACCCGGGGCGGGAGGTCGATACTTC,CASSQPGAGGRYF
.,TRBV12-3/TRBV12-4,.,TRBJ2-6,TGTGCCAGCAGTACTACTAGCTCTGGGGCCAACGTCCTGACTTTC,CASSTTSSGANVLTF
.,TRBV21-1,few,TRBJ2-1,TGTGCCAGCAGCAAAGTAGGAAGTTCGGGTGAGCAGTTCTTC,CASSKVGSSGEQFF
.,TRBV12-3/TRBV12-4,.,TRBJ2-1,TGTGCCAGCACTACTCTAGGGGCGTCCTACAATGAGCAGTTCTTC,CASTTLGASYNEQFF
.,TRBV20-1,few,TRBJ2-1,TGCAGTGCTAGAAGCCCGGACTTTCCCTCCTACAATGAGCAGTTCTTC,CSARSPDFPSYNEQFF
.,TRBV29-1,.,TRBJ1-2,TGCAGCGTCCACTCTAATCAGGGAGTATCCGGCTACACCTTC,CSVHSNQGVSGYTF
TRBD1,TRBV4-3,few,TRBJ2-1,TGCGCCAGCAGCCAAGATCGCTTCGGGACAGGGGTATACAATGAGCAGTTCTTC,CASSQDRFGTGVYNEQFF
.,TRBV10-3,.,TRBJ2-5,TGTGCCATCAGTGAGTCGGACCTGAGGGAGACCCAGTACTTC,CAISESDLRETQYF
TRBD2,TRBV6-1,many,TRBJ2-2,TGTGCCAGCAGTCCCGGACTAGCGGTAAACACCGGGGAGCTGTTTTTT,CASSPGLAVNTGELFF
TRBD2,TRBV4-1,few,TRBJ2-1,TGCGCCAGCAGCCAGGGTACTAGCGGGAGGGCCTATGAGCAGTTCTTC,CASSQGTSGRAYEQFF
TRBD2,TRBV29-1,.,TRBJ2-1,TGCAGCGCTTTAGCGGGAGCTGGCAATGAGCGGTTCTTC,CSALAGAGNERFF
.,TRBV27,few,TRBJ1-2,TGTGCCAGCAGAGGACAGAGTTATGGCTACACCTTC,CASRGQSYGYTF
.,TRBV20-1,few,TRBJ1-1,TGCAGTGCTAGAGAACAGGTCAAAAGTGGCTTCTTT,CSAREQVKSGFF
.,TRBV25-1,.,TRBJ1-1,TGTGCCAGCAGACAGGGAAGGGGGATGAACACTGAAGCTTTCTTT,CASRQGRGMNTEAFF
.,TRBV20-1,.,TRBJ2-5,TGCAGTGCTAGAGATGGTGAAGGGTCACAAGAGACCCAGTACTTC,CSARDGEGSQETQYF
TRBD2,TRBV11-2,few,TRBJ2-3,TGTGCCAGCAGCTTAGATAGCTCTAGCGGGATCACAGATACGCAGTATTTT,CASSLDSSSGITDTQYF
TRBD1,TRBV2,few,TRBJ2-1,TGTGCCAGCAGTGGGTCCGGGGACAGGACATACAATGAGCAGTTCTTC,CASSGSGDRTYNEQFF
TRBD2,TRBV5-1,.,TRBJ2-7,TGCGCCAGCAGCTTAGCGGGAGGGAGTGAGCAGTACTTC,CASSLAGGSEQYF
.,TRBV7-2,few,TRBJ2-7,TGTGCCAGCAGCTTAGAAGGCGGCGCATCCTACGAGCAGTACTTC,CASSLEGGASYEQYF
TRBD2,TRBV6-1,few,TRBJ2-1,TGTGCCAGCAGTGAATTAGCGGGGTTTTCCTACAATGAGCAGTTCTTC,CASSELAGFSYNEQFF
TRBD2,TRBV28,.,TRBJ2-1,TGTGCCAGCTGCACCATGGAGGGTAGCGGGACCAGCTCCTACAATGAGCAGTTCTTC,CASCTMEGSGTSSYNEQFF
.,TRBV19,.,TRBJ1-1,TGTGCCAGTAGTATCGATGCAGGGTTCCCTGAAGCTTTCTTT,CASSIDAGFPEAFF
.,TRBV7-2,.,TRBJ2-7,TGTGCCAGCAGCTTGGCCCCCGCTTCCTACGAGCAGTACTTC,CASSLAPASYEQYF
TRBD2,TRBV5-1,.,TRBJ2-2,TGCGCCAGCAGCTTGACCGGGACTAGCTTGAACACCGGGGAGCTGTTTTTT,CASSLTGTSLNTGELFF
.,TRBV24-1,few,TRBJ2-1,TGTGCCACCAGTGAGACACGGGATCCGAGTCATGAGCAGTTCTTC,CATSETRDPSHEQFF
TRBD2,TRBV11-2,.,TRBJ2-7,TGTGCCAGCAGCCAAAGGGACTACAACTACGAGCAGTACTTC,CASSQRDYNYEQYF
TRBD2,TRBV20-1,.,TRBJ2-1,TGCAGTGCTAGACGCGGGGGAAATGAGCAGTTCTTC,CSARRGGNEQFF
.,TRBV5-1,few,TRBJ1-1,TGCGCCAGCAGCGAAACCACGTCTTGGAACACTGAAGCTTTCTTT,CASSETTSWNTEAFF
.,TRBV2,few,TRBJ2-7,TGTGCCAGCAGTGATGGACGGACCCGCAGGCAGTACTTC,CASSDGRTRRQYF
.,TRBV7-2,.,TRBJ1-6,TGTGCCAGCAGCTTAGTGGGGGGTTCTTCACCCCTCCACTTT,CASSLVGGSSPLHF
.,TRBV27,many,TRBJ1-2,TGTGCCAGCAGTAAAACACCTCCGATGGACATCAACTATGGCTACACCTTC,CASSKTPPMDINYGYTF
.,TRBV13,.,TRBJ2-5,TGTGCCAGCAGCCCGAGCAGGGGGGCCCAGTACTTC,CASSPSRGAQYF
TRBD2,TRBV4-1,many,TRBJ2-7,TGCGCCAGCAGCCAACCCACGGGACTAGAGGCTGGCGAGCAGTACTTC,CASSQPTGLEAGEQYF
.,TRBV7-9,.,TRBJ1-1,TGTGCCAGCAGCGGGGGACGGATGAACACTGAAGCTTTCTTT,CASSGGRMNTEAFF
TRBD2,TRBV11-2,many,TRBJ2-7,TGTGCCAGCAGCTGGACTAGCGGGAGTTACGAGCAGTACTTC,CASSWTSGSYEQYF
.,TRBV29-1,.,TRBJ2-3,TGCAGCGTTGCGGCGAATAGCCTTACAGATACGCAGTATTTT,CSVAANSLTDTQYF
.,TRBV2,few,TRBJ2-7,TGTGCCAGCAGTGACAGGGGTCCCTACGAGCAGTACTTC,CASSDRGPYEQYF
.,TRBV9,.,TRBJ2-2,TGTGCCAGTGGGACTCACACCGGGGAGCTGTTTTTT,CASGTHTGELFF
.,TRBV28,many,TRBJ2-1,TGTGCCAGCAGTTTCAGCCCGGATGAGCAGTTCTTC,CASSFSPDEQFF